This TCR beta chain originates from a study of neoadjuvant nivolumab and ipilimumab in lung cancer. The study's findings and limits: Only two of four nivolumab-treated tumors gained richness and clonality by surgery. Pretherapy blood TCR richness correlated positively with resected tumor richness. A small number of samples were TCR sequenced. Compared with tumor-adjacent uninvolved lung, resected tumors showed greater richness and clonality.

Repertoires were generated with immunoSEQ multiplex PCR, while TCRdb's copy carries only in-frame clones and drops some. The top ten clones hold around 2.2% of a sample with about 30,000 clones, roughly 90% of them seen once. For this clone: As yet, its antigen is unknown.

The CDR3 spans 15 residues. Germline V CDR1 and CDR2: SGHNT, YYREEE (reference sequence). The trim removed 6 bases at V and 3 bases at J, leaving 12 bases unmatched. The sample was peripheral blood, taken after neoadjuvant nivolumab, alone or with ipilimumab, at or shortly before surgery. The chain is built from TRBV5-4 and TRBJ2-7; 7 bases agree with TRBD2. The source is an adult with non-small cell lung cancer. The CDR3 bases are TGTGCCAGCACGGCCCCCCGGGGGGAGGGCTACGAGCAGTACTTC. The encoded protein is CASTAPRGEGYEQYF.